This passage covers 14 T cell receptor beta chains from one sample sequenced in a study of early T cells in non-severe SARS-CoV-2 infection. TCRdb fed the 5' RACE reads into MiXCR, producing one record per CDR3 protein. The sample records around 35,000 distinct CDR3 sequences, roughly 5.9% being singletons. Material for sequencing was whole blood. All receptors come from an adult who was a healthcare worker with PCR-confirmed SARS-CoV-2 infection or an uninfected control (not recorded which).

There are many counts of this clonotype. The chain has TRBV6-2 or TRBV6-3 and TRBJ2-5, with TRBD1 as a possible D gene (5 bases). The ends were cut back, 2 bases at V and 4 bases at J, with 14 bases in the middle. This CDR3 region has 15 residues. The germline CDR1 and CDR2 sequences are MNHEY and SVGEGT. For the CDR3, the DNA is TGTGCCAGCAGTTACGTTGGACACCGTGGAGAGACCCAGTACTTC. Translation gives CASSYVGHRGETQYF.

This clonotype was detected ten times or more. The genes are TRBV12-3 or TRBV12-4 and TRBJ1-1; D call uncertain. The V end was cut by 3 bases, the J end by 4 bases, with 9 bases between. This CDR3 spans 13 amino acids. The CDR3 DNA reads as TGTGCCAGCAGTTTCTCAGCAGGCACTGAAGCTTTCTTT. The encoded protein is CASSFSAGTEAFF.

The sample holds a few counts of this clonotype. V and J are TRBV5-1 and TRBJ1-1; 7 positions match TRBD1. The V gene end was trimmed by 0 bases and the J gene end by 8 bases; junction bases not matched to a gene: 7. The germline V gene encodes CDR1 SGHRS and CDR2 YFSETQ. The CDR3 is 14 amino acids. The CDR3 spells CASSLGEPGQEAFF. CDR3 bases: TGCGCCAGCAGCTTGGGGGAACCGGGACAGGAAGCTTTCTTT. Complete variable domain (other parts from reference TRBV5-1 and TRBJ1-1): KAGVTQTPRYLIKTRGQQVTLSCSPISGHRSVSWYQQTPGQGLQFLFEYFSETQRNKGNFPGRFSGRQFSNSRSEMNVSTLELGDSALYLCASSLGEPGQEAFFGQGTRLTVV.

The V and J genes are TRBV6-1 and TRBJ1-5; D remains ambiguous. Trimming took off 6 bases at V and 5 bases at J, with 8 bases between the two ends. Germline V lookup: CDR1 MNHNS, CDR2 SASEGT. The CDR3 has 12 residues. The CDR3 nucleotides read TGTGCCAGCAGGGACCCTTATCAGCCCCAGCATTTT. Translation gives CASRDPYQPQHF.

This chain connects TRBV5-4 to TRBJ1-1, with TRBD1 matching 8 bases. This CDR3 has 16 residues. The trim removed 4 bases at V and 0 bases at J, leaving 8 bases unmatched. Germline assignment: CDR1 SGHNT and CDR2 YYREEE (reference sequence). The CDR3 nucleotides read TGTGCCAGCAGCCCCGGACAGGGACACATGAACACTGAAGCTTTCTTT. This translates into CASSPGQGHMNTEAFF. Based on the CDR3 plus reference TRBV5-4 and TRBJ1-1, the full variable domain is ETGVTQSPTHLIKTRGQQVTLRCSSQSGHNTVSWYQQALGQGPQFIFQYYREEENGRGNFPPRFSGLQFPNYSSELNVNALELDDSALYLCASSPGQGHMNTEAFFGQGTRLTVV.

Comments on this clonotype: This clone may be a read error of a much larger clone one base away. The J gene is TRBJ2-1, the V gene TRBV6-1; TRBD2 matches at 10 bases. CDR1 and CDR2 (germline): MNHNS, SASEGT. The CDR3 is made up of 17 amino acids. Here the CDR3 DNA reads TGTGCCAGCGGTGAAGCGGCCGGACTAGCGGCCTACAATGAGCAGTTCTTC. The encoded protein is CASGEAAGLAAYNEQFF.

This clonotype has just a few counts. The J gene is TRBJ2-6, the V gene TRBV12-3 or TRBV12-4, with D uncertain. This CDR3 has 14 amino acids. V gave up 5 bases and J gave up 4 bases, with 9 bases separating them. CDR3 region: CASSPLSGANVLTF. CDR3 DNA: TGTGCCAGCAGTCCCCTTTCCGGGGCCAACGTCCTGACTTTC.

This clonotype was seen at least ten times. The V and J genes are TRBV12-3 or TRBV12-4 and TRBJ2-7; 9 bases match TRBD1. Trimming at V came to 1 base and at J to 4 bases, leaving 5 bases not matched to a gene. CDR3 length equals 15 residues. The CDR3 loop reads CASSLGGTGSYEQYF. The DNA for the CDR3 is TGTGCCAGCAGTTTAGGTGGGACAGGGTCGTACGAGCAGTACTTC.

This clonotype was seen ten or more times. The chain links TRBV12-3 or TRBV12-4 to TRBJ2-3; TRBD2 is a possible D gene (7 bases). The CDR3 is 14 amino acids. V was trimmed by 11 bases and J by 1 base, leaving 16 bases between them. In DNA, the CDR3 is TGTGCCGGGGGGGCTAGCGTCCGCACAGATACGCAGTATTTT. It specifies CAGGASVRTDTQYF.

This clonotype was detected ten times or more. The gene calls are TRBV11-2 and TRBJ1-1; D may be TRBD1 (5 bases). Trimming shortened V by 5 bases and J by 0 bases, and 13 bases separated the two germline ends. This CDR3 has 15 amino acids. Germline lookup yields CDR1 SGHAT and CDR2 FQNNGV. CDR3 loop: CASSKVGGMNTEAFF. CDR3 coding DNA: TGTGCCAGCAGCAAAGTGGGGGGAATGAACACTGAAGCTTTCTTT.

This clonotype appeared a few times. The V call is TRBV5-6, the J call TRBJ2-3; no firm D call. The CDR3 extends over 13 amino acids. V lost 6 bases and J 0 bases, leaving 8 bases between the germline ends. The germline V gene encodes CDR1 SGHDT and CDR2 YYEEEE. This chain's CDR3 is CASTPRSTDTQYF. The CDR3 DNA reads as TGTGCCAGCACCCCTAGGAGCACAGATACGCAGTATTTT.

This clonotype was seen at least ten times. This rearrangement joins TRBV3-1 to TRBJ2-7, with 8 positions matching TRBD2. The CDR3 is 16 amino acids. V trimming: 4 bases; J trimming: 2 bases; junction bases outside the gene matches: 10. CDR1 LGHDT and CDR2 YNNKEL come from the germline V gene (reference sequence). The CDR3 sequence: CASSPRRTGGAYEQYF. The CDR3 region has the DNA TGTGCCAGCAGCCCCCGACGAACGGGAGGGGCCTACGAGCAGTACTTC.

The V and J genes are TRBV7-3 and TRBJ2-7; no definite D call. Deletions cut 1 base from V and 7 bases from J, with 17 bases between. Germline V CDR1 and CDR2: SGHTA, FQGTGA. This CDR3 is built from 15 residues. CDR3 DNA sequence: TGTGCCAGCAGCTTAAACCCGACCTGGGGTGAGGAGCAGTACTTC. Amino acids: CASSLNPTWGEEQYF.

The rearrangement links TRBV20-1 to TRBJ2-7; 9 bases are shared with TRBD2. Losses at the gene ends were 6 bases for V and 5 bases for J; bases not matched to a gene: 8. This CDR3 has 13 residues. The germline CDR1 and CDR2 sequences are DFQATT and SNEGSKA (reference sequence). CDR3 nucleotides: TGCAGTGCCGAGGGCGGGAGGGCCCACGAGCAGTACTTC. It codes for CSAEGGRAHEQYF.